The entry below gives a single T cell receptor beta chain sequence along with its context. Antigen: not known. This specimen comes from a study of CD8+CD57+ T cells in acquired aplastic anemia. Genomic DNA served as template for TCR beta VDJ and CDR3 profiling. A single record per CDR3 protein comes from TCRdb applying MiXCR to the reads. There are roughly 80,000 distinct CDR3 sequences in the sample; just over 70% occur only once, and 65% to 85% lies in the top ten. Previously, flow cytometry had revealed CD8+CD57+ cell expansion in the patients chosen for sequencing. Among the patients, all had severe acquired aplastic anemia. Therapy had not been given to patients before blood sampling. Study observations and caveats: Between patients and controls, CD8+ Simpson's diversity did not vary significantly. Almost 30 sequences, all CD8+ CDR3, were shared between patients and controls.

J gave up 1 base and V 10 bases, and 0 bases lay outside the gene matches. The CDR3 runs 12 residues. From germline, CDR1 is SGHDN and CDR2 FVKESK. The rearrangement uses TRBV14 and TRBJ2-2; TRBD2 agrees at 7 bases. Sequenced: sorted CD4+, CD8+, or CD8+CD57+ T cells (not recorded which) from PBMCs. This receptor was identified in a human donor with aplastic anemia. CDR3 residues: CATSGNTGELFF. CDR3 sequence (DNA): TGTGCCACTAGCGGGAACACCGGGGAGCTGTTTTTT.